This T cell receptor (beta chain) is drawn from a study of blood T cell repertoires in COVID-19. About the research overall: Samples representing acute and convalescent COVID-19 were sourced from the United States, Italy and Spain.

This table comes from immunoSEQ multiplex PCR, and its TCRdb copy is limited to in-frame clones, with some not included. Of about 340,000 clones listed, approximately 87% are singletons. This CDR3 region has 16 residues. Germline V lookup: CDR1 LGHNA, CDR2 YNFKEQ. Trimming shortened V by 0 bases and J by 3 bases, and 15 bases separated the two germline ends. Input material: peripheral blood. The J gene is TRBJ2-7, the V gene TRBV4-2; possible D gene TRBD2, 5 bases. The clonotype was recovered from a woman aged 45-65 years with COVID-19, enrolled during active disease. CDR3 nucleotides: TGTGCCAGCAGCCAAGATCGGGCTAGCAGAGACTACGAGCAGTACTTC. It yields the protein CASSQDRASRDYEQYF.